In its sample, the clone carrying this T cell receptor beta chain was seen a few times. For CDR3 and TCR beta VDJ profiling, genomic DNA was the template used. TCRdb re-derived calls from the reads in MiXCR, one entry per CDR3 protein. The sample includes around 170,000 distinct CDR3 sequences, under 75% of them seen just once. The sample is drawn from a study of CD8+CD57+ T cells in acquired aplastic anemia. At the level of the study: On average, sorted CD4+ and CD8+ cells gave approximately 3 ug of DNA.

Trimming took 4 bases from V and 0 from J, leaving 10 bases between them. Germline lookup yields CDR1 MDHEN and CDR2 SYDVKM. This CDR3 spans 15 amino acids. The sequenced material came from sorted CD4+, CD8+, or CD8+CD57+ T cells (not recorded which) from PBMCs. The receptor was isolated from a human donor in good health. The chain has TRBV28 and TRBJ2-1, with D perhaps matching TRBD1 (6 bases). CDR3 sequence reads: CASSSHRVSYNEQFF. CDR3 sequence (DNA): TGTGCCAGCAGTTCTCACAGGGTCTCCTACAATGAGCAGTTCTTC. Looking up the rest from reference TRBV28 and TRBJ2-1 gives the full variable domain: DVKVTQSSRYLVKRTGEKVFLECVQDMDHENMFWYRQDPGLGLRLIYFSYDVKMKEKGDIPEGYSVSREKKERFSLILESASTNQTSMYLCASSSHRVSYNEQFFGPGTRLTVL.